The clone carrying this T cell receptor beta chain was seen a handful of times. Its antigen is not known. TCRdb independently ran MiXCR on the RACE reads; one entry per CDR3 protein. The data show more than 300,000 distinct CDR3 sequences, around 5.5% seen once. The sample is drawn from a study of human T cells and chemical hapten exposure. Study summary: Sensitization employed 2% DPC on approximately 2 cm by approximately 2 cm of upper inner arm skin. General observations from the study: The study found expanded TCRs formed significantly more large CDR3 similarity clusters than controls.

There are 14 residues in the CDR3. Germline trimming cut 11 bases from V and 2 bases from J; bases unmatched to any gene: 6. CDR1 is MNHEY and CDR2 is SVGEGT in the germline V gene. Time point here: pre-sensitization, week 0. As to treatment: therapeutic diphenylcyclopropenone sensitization with weekly scalp DPC. The rearrangement uses TRBV6-2 or TRBV6-3 and TRBJ2-2; 9 nucleotides line up with TRBD1. This sequence was found in a woman aged 18-29 years with alopecia areata. Some clones in this sample may be carry-over from other donors' samples. The input for sequencing was whole blood, taken in connection with sensitization to the hapten diphenylcyclopropenone (DPC). As DNA, the CDR3 is TGTGCCCTGGGTACAGGGGGCAACACCGGGGAGCTGTTTTTT. Translation: CALGTGGNTGELFF.